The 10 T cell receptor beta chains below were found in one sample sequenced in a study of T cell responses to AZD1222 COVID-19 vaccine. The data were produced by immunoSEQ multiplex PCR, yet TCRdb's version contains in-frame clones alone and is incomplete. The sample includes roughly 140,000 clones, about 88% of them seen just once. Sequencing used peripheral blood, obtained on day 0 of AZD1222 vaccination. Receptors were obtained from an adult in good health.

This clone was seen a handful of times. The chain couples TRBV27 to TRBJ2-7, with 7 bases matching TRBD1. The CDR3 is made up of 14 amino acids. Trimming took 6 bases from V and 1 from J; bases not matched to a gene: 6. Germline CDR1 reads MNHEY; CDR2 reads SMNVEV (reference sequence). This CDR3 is CASRPDRRSYEQYF. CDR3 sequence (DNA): TGTGCCAGCAGACCGGACAGGAGGTCCTACGAGCAGTACTTC.

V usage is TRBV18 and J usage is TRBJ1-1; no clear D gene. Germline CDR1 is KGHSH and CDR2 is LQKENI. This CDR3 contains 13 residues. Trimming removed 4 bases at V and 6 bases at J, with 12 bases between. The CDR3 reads CASSQGSRAEAFF. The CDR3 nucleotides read TGTGCCAGCTCACAGGGTTCAAGGGCTGAAGCTTTCTTT.

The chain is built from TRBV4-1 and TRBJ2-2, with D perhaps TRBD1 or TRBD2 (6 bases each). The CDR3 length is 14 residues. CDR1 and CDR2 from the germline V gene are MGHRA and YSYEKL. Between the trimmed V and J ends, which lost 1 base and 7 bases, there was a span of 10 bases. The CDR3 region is CASSQVGGNGELFF. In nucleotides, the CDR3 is TGCGCCAGCAGCCAAGTCGGGGGCAACGGGGAGCTGTTTTTT.

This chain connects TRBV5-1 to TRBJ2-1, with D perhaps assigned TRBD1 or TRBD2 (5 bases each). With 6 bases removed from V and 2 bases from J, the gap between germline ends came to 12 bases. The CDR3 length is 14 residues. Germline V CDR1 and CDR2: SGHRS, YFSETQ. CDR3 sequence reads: CASTHRDPYNEQFF. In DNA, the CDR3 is TGCGCCAGCACCCACCGGGACCCCTACAATGAGCAGTTCTTC.

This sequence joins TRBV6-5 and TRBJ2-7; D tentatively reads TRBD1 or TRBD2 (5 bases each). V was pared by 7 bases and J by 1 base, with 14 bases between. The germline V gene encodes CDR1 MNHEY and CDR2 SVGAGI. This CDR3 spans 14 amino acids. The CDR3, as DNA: TGTGCCAGCACCCCCCTCGAGGGGTCCTACGAGCAGTACTTC. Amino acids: CASTPLEGSYEQYF.

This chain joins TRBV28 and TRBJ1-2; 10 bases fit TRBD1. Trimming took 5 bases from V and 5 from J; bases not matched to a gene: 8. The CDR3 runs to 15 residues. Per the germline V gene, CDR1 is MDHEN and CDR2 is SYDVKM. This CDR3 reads CASSLTGTGDYGYTF. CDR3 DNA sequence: TGTGCCAGCAGTCTTACCGGGACAGGGGATTATGGCTACACCTTC.

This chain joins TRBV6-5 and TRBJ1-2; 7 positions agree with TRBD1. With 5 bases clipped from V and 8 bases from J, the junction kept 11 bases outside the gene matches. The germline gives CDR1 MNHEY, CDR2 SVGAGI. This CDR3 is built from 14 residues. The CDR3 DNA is TGTGCCAGCAGTACTCCCACAGGGGTCCGCGGCTACACCTTC. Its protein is CASSTPTGVRGYTF.

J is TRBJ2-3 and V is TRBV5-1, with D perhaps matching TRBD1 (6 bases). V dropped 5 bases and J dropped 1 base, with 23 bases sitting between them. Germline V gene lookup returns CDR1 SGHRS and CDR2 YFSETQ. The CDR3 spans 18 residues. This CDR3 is CASSSIGGRSERTDTQYF. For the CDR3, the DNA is TGCGCCAGCAGTTCTATTGGGGGCAGGTCGGAACGCACAGATACGCAGTATTTT.

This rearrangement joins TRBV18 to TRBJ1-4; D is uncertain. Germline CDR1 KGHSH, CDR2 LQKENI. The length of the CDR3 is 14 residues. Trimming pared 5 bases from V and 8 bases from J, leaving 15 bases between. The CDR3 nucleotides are TGTGCCAGCTCATCTGGCGGGCTTCGGGAAAAACTGTTTTTT. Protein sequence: CASSSGGLREKLFF.

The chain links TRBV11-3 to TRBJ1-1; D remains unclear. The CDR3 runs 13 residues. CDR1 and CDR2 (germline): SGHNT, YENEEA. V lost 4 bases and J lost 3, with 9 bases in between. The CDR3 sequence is CASSSPRDTEAFF. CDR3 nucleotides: TGTGCCAGCAGCTCCCCTCGGGACACTGAAGCTTTCTTT.